The clone carrying this TCR beta chain has a handful of counts. This sequence may be a read error, since a much larger clone differs from it by one base. Under the authors' procedure: CDR3 differences across clinicopathological groups were used to build a distant-metastasis classifier for papillary thyroid cancer. TCRdb used MiXCR to call clones anew from the PCR reads. These V and J calls originate from TCRdb's pipeline instead of the authors' own analysis. Among about 33,000 clones listed, 17% were seen once. The data derive from a study of metastatic and nonmetastatic thyroid tumors. Treatment of any kind had been given to no patient before thyroid surgery. What was sequenced was blood. The origin of this receptor is a female donor with papillary thyroid cancer or a benign thyroid nodule (not recorded which). Some clones in this sample may be carry-over from other donors' samples.

In DNA, the CDR3 is TGCAGTGTCCGGGACCGCAATGAGCAGTTCTTC. This codes for CSVRDRNEQFF. The chain combines TRBV20-1 with TRBJ2-1; possibly TRBD1 or TRBD2 for D (5 bases each). CDR1 is DFQATT and CDR2 is SNEGSKA in the germline V gene (reference sequence). Trimming removed 7 bases from V and 6 bases from J, with 10 bases in between. The CDR3 length is 11 residues.